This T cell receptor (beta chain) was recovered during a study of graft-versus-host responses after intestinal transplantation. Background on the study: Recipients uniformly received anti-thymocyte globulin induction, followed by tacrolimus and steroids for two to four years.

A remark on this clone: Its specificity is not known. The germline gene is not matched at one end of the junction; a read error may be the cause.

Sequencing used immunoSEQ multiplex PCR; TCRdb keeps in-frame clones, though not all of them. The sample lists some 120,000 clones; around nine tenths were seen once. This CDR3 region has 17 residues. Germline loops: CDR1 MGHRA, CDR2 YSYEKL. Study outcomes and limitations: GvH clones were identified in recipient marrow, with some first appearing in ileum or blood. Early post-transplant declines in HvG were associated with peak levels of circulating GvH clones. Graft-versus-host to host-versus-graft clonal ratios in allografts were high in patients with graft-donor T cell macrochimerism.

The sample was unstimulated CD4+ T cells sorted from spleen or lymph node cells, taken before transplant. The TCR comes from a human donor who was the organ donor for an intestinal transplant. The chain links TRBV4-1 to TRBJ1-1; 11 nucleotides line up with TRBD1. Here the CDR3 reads CASSQPRDRGGNAEAFF. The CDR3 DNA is TGCGCCAGCAGCCAACCGAGGGACAGGGGGGGGAACGCTGAAGCTTTCTTT.